This T cell receptor (beta chain) was sequenced during a study of blood T cell repertoires in COVID-19. Study summary: Samples taken during acute and convalescent COVID-19 were collected in the United States, Italy and Spain.

There are 17 residues in the CDR3. Between the trimmed V and J ends, which lost 2 bases and 1 base, there was a span of 18 bases. Germline V CDR1 and CDR2: SGHTA, FQGNSA. Measured with immunoSEQ multiplex PCR; TCRdb has only the in-frame clones, and not every one. The sample holds about 220,000 clones, about four fifths seen once. This chain joins TRBV7-2 and TRBJ2-7; D might be TRBD1 (6 bases). The clonotype originates from a woman aged 60 to 75 who had recovered from COVID-19. The sample comprised PBMCs or T cells enriched from blood (not recorded which). The CDR3 DNA sequence: TGTGCCAGCAGCTTATCCACGTCTCTGGGGGCTTCCTACGAGCAGTACTTC. Protein: CASSLSTSLGASYEQYF.